This paragraph reports one T cell receptor (beta chain). Its antigen is unidentified. The data were taken from a study of response to subunit inactivated influenza vaccine. Notes on the study in general: Each seasonal flu vaccination may recruit only limited new T cells, authors suggested.

Via MiXCR, TCRdb re-called the RT-PCR reads, giving one row per CDR3 protein. Of around 530,000 distinct CDR3 sequences in the sample, about 15% were seen once. This CDR3 spans 14 amino acids. Germline CDR1 SQVTM, CDR2 ANQGSEA. The chain carries TRBV29-1 and TRBJ2-1; TRBD1 aligns across 11 bases. The clonotype was recovered from a man in his fifties or sixties who received an inactivated influenza vaccine. The source material was CD4+ T cells sorted from PBMCs, sampled around 25 months after vaccination. CDR3 coding DNA: TGCACGGCCTCAAAGGGGGACAGGGGGAATGAGCAGTTCTTC. Translating it yields CTASKGDRGNEQFF.